This TCR beta chain came from a study of blood T cell repertoires in COVID-19. Clones were sequenced by immunoSEQ multiplex PCR, and TCRdb holds only the in-frame ones, with some missing. Found here are approximately 230,000 clones, around nine tenths of them singletons; the top ten hold approximately 2%. The ends lost 3 bases at V and 2 bases at J; junction bases unmatched: 2. The CDR3 extends over 16 amino acids. From germline, CDR1 is SGDLS and CDR2 YYNGEE. The receptor comes from a woman aged 18-35 years who had recovered from COVID-19. V and J are TRBV9 and TRBJ2-3; 14 bases match TRBD2. The specimen was PBMCs or T cells enriched from blood (not recorded which). As DNA, the CDR3 is TGTGCCAGCAGCGCGACTAGCGGGAGGGTCACAGATACGCAGTATTTT. Residues: CASSATSGRVTDTQYF.